A selection of T cell receptor beta chains follows, all from one sample in a study of T cell clonotyping in hematopoietic cell transplantation. Only in-frame clones appear in the TCRdb table, and some are missing; sequencing was by immunoSEQ multiplex PCR. The table records approximately 46,000 clones, more than 75% of them present only once. This sample comprised peripheral blood mononuclear cells, obtained before stem cell transplant. The receptors here all came from a man in his sixties with biphenotypic leukemia. Some clones in this sample may be carry-over from other donors' samples. Each CDR3 is given without its conserved first and last residue.

V	J	CDR3
TRBV5-1	TRBJ2-7	ASAGDGDGGGYEQY
TRBV27	TRBJ1-5	ASSLGQANQPQH
TRBV6-5	TRBJ1-2	ASSRDRDANYGYT
TRBV6-5	TRBJ2-4	ASSVGGARRSIQY
TRBV5-5	TRBJ1-5	ASSLPYSNQPQH
TRBV28	TRBJ2-7	ASSFTVSSYEQY
TRBV6-5	TRBJ1-5	ASSTEGGSNQPQH
TRBV10-1	TRBJ2-3	ASSESGTDTQY
TRBV5-1	TRBJ1-5	ASSLGGGLNQPQH
TRBV5-4	TRBJ1-1	ASSFDREVTEAF
TRBV11-2	TRBJ2-7	ASSSAYYEQY
TRBV5-1	TRBJ2-5	ASSSSTGTKETQY
TRBV18	TRBJ2-5	ASSPYGGRGQETQY
TRBV6-4	TRBJ2-1	ASSAQPGNEQF
TRBV18	TRBJ1-4	ASSPRGNEKLF
TRBV6-5	TRBJ1-2	ASIGDGSYT
TRBV5-4	TRBJ1-2	ASSLGGGGGGYT
TRBV2	TRBJ2-7	ASTMGRTFSYEQY
TRBV6-6	TRBJ2-5	ALQREWEGTQY
TRBV5-1	TRBJ2-1	ASTKVGSYNEQF
TRBV9	TRBJ2-3	ASSVAEGYVRDTQY
TRBV7-9	TRBJ1-2	ASSSYQGGLYGYT
TRBV5-1	TRBJ1-1	ASSLGPESTEAF
TRBV28	TRBJ1-5	ASSLRSGGWGNQPQH
TRBV6-5	TRBJ2-7	ASQLAPSYEQY
TRBV28	TRBJ1-5	ASSLRPGPNQPQH
TRBV7-9	TRBJ1-2	ASSLTTGLYGYT
TRBV5-4	TRBJ2-5	ASSRLVSETQY
TRBV6-5	TRBJ2-7	ASSSTYEQY
TRBV5-1	TRBJ2-5	ASSTGLDQETQY
TRBV4-1	TRBJ2-5	ASSRTGVGAQY
TRBV5-4	TRBJ1-2	ASTLDRGYGYT
TRBV7-3	TRBJ2-4	ASSMGRGQDKNIQY
TRBV7-8	TRBJ2-7	ASSLLRSSYEQY
TRBV29-1	TRBJ2-7	SVEIGGYEQY
TRBV4-1	TRBJ2-7	ASSQGRTAIYEQY
TRBV28	TRBJ2-1	ASSDGRVYNEQF
TRBV4-1	TRBJ1-1	ASSQAGPENTEAF
TRBV6-1	TRBJ2-1	ASKLAGGRDEQF
TRBV7-2	TRBJ2-7	ASSGTGAYEQY
TRBV10-2	TRBJ2-7	ATTGAAYEQY
TRBV19	TRBJ1-5	ASRSREGGQPQH
TRBV6-5	TRBJ2-7	ASTRNEGLAGVEY
TRBV5-1	TRBJ2-3	ASSLAPAQDADTQY
TRBV7-9	TRBJ2-7	ASSLLQTEQY
TRBV9	TRBJ1-2	ASSVDPNYGYT
TRBV7-2	TRBJ1-4	ASSLAPFGGGDEKLF
TRBV30	TRBJ2-3	AWSNLAGSTDTQY
TRBV6-4	TRBJ1-2	ASSVDFGASYGYT
TRBV28	TRBJ2-7	ASSLGRGFTYEQY
TRBV6-1	TRBJ1-5	ASNGRGRNQPQH
TRBV7-6	TRBJ2-7	ASSSRGGNSYEQY